The clone carrying this T cell receptor (beta chain) was found a few times. 5'RACE template switching produced TCR cDNA carrying a universal primer site and UMIs. TCRdb re-called the 5' RACE reads with MiXCR, one entry per CDR3 protein. The data hold about 220,000 distinct CDR3 sequences, with approximately 3% observed a single time. This CDR3 spans 15 amino acids. Trimming took 0 bases from V and 5 from J; bases not matched to a gene: 6. This record belongs to a study of T cells after yellow fever vaccination. Source: CD4+ T cells sorted from PBMCs, taken 10 days after the yellow fever booster vaccination. The chain joins TRBV23-1 to TRBJ2-5, with 7 bases fitting TRBD2. TRBV23-1 belongs to the ORF category, with a function that is uncertain. This receptor was identified in a man younger than 35 who received the YFV17D yellow fever vaccine. This CDR3 reads CASSQSGGVCETQYF. Written as DNA, the CDR3 is TGCGCCAGCAGTCAATCGGGGGGGGTGTGTGAGACCCAGTACTTC.